These 8 T cell receptor beta chains were sequenced from one sample in a study of OX40 agonist ivuxolimab in advanced cancers. Here immunoSEQ multiplex PCR was the method, and the copy in TCRdb shows in-frame clones only, minus some. Among some 80,000 clones, 94% were seen once, and the ten largest hold around 21%. Material: CD4+ or CD8+ T cells sorted from blood, obtained in a trial of the OX40 agonist ivuxolimab. The receptors shown here come from an adult with an advanced solid tumor such as melanoma, head and neck, liver or kidney cancer.

The V gene is TRBV27, the J gene TRBJ1-1, with D maybe TRBD1 (5 bases). Germline V gene sequence: CDR1 MNHEY, CDR2 SMNVEV (reference sequence). This CDR3 comprises 13 residues. V was clipped by 3 bases and J by 4 bases, with 9 bases between them. The CDR3 coding sequence is TGTGCCAGCAGTTTGGGGGGGTCCACTGAAGCTTTCTTT. Amino acids: CASSLGGSTEAFF.

The J gene is TRBJ1-5, the V gene TRBV4-3, with TRBD1 identical over 9 bases. The length of the CDR3 is 15 residues. Per the germline V gene, CDR1 is LGHNA and CDR2 is YSLEER. V gave up 2 bases and J gave up 9 bases; unmatched junction bases: 8. The DNA of the CDR3 is TGCGCCAGCAGCCAAAGACAGGGGGGTGGGCCGCCCCAGCATTTT. Its translation: CASSQRQGGGPPQHF.

The V call is TRBV6-4, the J call TRBJ2-1; 13 bases agree with TRBD2. Trimming cost V 0 bases and J 10 bases; bases outside gene matches: 9. CDR3 length equals 17 residues. Looked up from germline, CDR1 is MRHNA and CDR2 is SNTAGT. CDR3 coding DNA: TGTGCCAGCAGTGACTCGGGGACTAGCGGGATCTCGGGGGAGCAGTTCTTC. Amino acids: CASSDSGTSGISGEQFF.

This chain links TRBV28 with TRBJ2-2; 8 positions match TRBD2. This CDR3 comprises 16 residues. Germline V lookup: CDR1 MDHEN, CDR2 SYDVKM. J lost 1 base, V lost 8 bases, and 9 bases had no gene match. The CDR3 region has the DNA TGTGCCAGCTGGGCGCCTAGCGGGCTGAACACCGGGGAGCTGTTTTTT. Its protein is CASWAPSGLNTGELFF.

The V gene is TRBV4-3, the J gene TRBJ2-7; D is ambiguous. The CDR3 runs 15 residues. The V and J ends lost 4 bases and 1 base respectively, with 14 bases between them. The germline V gene encodes CDR1 LGHNA and CDR2 YSLEER. CDR3 in amino acids: CASSPVLAASYEQYF. The CDR3 nucleotides are TGCGCCAGCAGCCCAGTCCTGGCAGCTTCCTACGAGCAGTACTTC.

CDR3 sequence reads: CASSLVPDSYNEQFF. DNA for the CDR3: TGTGCCAGCAGCTTAGTGCCGGACTCCTACAATGAGCAGTTCTTC. This sequence joins TRBV11-2 and TRBJ2-1; no clear D gene. The V gene's germline CDR1 is SGHAT and CDR2 FQNNGV. The CDR3 runs 15 residues. V was cut by 1 base and J by 0 bases, with 7 bases left in between.

This clone was seen only once. The chain combines TRBV4-3 with TRBJ1-6; D remains ambiguous. This CDR3 comprises 18 residues. Per the germline V gene, CDR1 is LGHNA and CDR2 is YSLEER. V shed 0 bases and J shed 0 bases, with 12 bases lying between them. The CDR3 DNA reads TGCGCCAGCAGCCAAGATCGAGGACGGAGCTCCTATAATTCACCCCTCCACTTT. Translating it yields CASSQDRGRSSYNSPLHF.

V usage is TRBV4-1 and J usage is TRBJ2-1; TRBD2 matches 14 bases. The junction had 13 bases not matched to a gene; V was cut back by 0 bases and J by 0 bases. CDR1 is MGHRA, CDR2 YSYEKL, per germline. The CDR3 consists of 22 residues. The CDR3 loop is CASSQEMPVTSGGVDSYNEQFF. In DNA form, the CDR3 reads TGCGCCAGCAGCCAAGAAATGCCGGTGACTAGCGGGGGGGTCGACTCCTACAATGAGCAGTTCTTC.